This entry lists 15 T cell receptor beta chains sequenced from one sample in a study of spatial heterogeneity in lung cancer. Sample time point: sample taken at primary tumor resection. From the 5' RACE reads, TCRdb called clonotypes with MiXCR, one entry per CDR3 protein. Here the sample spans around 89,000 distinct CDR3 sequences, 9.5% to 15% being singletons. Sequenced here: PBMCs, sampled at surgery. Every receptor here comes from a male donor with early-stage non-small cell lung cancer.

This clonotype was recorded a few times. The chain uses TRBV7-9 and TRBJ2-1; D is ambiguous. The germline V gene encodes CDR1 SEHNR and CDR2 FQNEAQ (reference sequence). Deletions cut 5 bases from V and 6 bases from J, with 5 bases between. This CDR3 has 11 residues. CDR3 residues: CASSPTNEQFF. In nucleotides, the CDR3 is TGTGCCAGCAGCCCTACCAATGAGCAGTTCTTC.

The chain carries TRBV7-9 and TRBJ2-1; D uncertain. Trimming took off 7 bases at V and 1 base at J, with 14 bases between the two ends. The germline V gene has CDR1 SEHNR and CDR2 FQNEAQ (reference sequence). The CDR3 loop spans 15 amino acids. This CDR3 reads CASTLDGFSYNEQFF. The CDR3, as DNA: TGTGCCAGCACCCTCGACGGGTTTTCCTACAATGAGCAGTTCTTC.

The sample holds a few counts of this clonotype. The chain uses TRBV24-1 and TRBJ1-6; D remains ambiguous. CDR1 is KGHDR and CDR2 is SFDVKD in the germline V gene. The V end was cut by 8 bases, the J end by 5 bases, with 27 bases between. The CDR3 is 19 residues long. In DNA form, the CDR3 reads TGTGCCACCATATTGGGGAGTCGGACTCGCCCCATGGATAATTCACCCCTCCACTTT. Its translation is CATILGSRTRPMDNSPLHF.

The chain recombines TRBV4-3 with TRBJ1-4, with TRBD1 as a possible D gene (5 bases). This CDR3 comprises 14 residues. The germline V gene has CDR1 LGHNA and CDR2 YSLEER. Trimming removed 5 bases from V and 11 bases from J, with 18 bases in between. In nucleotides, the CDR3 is TGCGCCAGCAGCTCTCGGACCCAGGCAGGGAAACTGTTTTTT. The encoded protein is CASSSRTQAGKLFF.

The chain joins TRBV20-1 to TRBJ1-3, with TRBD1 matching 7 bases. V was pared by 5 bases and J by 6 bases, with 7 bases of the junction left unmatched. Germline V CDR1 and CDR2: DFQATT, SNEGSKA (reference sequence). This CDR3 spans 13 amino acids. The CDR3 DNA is TGCAGTGCTCCGAGACAGGGTGAAAACACCATATATTTT. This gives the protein CSAPRQGENTIYF.

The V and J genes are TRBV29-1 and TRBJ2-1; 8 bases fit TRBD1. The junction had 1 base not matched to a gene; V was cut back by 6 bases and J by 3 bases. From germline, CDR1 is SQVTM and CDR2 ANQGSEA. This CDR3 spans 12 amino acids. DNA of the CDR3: TGCAGCGTCACAGGGGGCTACAATGAGCAGTTCTTC. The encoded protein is CSVTGGYNEQFF.

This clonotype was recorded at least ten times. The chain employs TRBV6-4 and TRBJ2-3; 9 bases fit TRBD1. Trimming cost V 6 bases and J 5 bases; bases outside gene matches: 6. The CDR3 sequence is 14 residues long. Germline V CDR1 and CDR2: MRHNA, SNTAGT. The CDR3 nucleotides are TGTGCCAGCAGCACTACAGGGGGCGTAGATACGCAGTATTTT. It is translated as CASSTTGGVDTQYF.

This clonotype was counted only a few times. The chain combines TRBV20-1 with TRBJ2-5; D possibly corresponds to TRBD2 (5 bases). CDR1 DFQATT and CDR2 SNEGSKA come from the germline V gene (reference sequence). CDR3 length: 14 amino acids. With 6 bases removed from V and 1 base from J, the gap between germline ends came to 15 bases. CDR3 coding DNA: TGCAGTGCCCTCGGGCGGAGGACCCAAGAGACCCAGTACTTC. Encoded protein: CSALGRRTQETQYF.

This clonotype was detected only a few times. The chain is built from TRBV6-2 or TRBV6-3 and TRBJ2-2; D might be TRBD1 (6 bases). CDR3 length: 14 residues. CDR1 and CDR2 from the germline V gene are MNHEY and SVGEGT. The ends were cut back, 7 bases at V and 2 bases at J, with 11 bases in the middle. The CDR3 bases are TGTGCCAGCAACCGAGGGGGAAACACCGGGGAGCTGTTTTTT. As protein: CASNRGGNTGELFF.

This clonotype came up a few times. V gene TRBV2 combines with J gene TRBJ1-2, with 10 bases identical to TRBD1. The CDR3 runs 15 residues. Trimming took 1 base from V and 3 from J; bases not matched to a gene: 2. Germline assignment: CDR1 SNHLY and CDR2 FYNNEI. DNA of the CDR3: TGTGCCAGCAGTGAAGGGACAGGGGGTTACTATGGCTACACCTTC. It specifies CASSEGTGGYYGYTF.

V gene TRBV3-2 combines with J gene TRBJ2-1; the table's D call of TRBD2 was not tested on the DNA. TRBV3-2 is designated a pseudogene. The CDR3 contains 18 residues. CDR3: CASSQIPSSGRGHNEQFF. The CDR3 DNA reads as TGTGCCAGCAGCCAAATTCCCTCGAGCGGGAGGGGTCACAATGAGCAGTTCTTC.

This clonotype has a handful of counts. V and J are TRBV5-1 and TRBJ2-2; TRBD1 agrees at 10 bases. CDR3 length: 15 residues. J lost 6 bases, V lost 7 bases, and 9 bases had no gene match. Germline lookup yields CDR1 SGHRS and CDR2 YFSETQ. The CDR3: CASGVPGQGPGELFF. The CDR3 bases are TGCGCCAGCGGAGTACCGGGACAGGGGCCCGGGGAGCTGTTTTTT.

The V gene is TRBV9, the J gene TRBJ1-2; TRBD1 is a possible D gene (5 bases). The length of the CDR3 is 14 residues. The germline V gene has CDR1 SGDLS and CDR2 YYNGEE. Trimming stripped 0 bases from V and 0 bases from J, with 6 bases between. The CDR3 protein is CASSVGQTNYGYTF. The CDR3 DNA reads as TGTGCCAGCAGCGTAGGACAGACTAACTATGGCTACACCTTC.

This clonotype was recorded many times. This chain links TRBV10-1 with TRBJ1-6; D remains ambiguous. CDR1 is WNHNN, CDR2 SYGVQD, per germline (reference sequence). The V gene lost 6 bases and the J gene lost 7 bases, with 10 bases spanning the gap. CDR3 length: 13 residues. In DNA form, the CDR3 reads TGCGCCAGCAGCCAGGACCGGAATTCACCCCTCCACTTT. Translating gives CASSQDRNSPLHF.

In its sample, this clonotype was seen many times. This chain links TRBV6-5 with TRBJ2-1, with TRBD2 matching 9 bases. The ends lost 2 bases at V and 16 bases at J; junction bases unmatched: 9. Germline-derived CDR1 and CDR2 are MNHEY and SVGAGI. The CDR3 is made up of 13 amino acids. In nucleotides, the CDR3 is TGTGCCAGCAGTTACCTTGGGGGACTAGCTCCCTTCTTC. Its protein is CASSYLGGLAPFF.